This T cell receptor beta chain appears in the sequencing data of a study of chemoradiotherapy in HPV16-positive cancers. Whole-study context: A couple of HPV16-positive patients' cells yielded candidate HPV-specific clones and common motifs. Findings and caveats of the study: HPV-specific T cells were functionally defined from only two HPV16-positive patients. Candidate HPV-specific clones and E7-related TCR motifs grew in tumor during treatment. For HPV16-positive patients, expanding HPV-responsive T cells associated with longer recurrence-free survival.

Sequencing used immunoSEQ multiplex PCR; TCRdb keeps in-frame clones, though not all of them. Of about 5,500 clones listed, 78% are singletons. As concerns this clone: Its matching antigen is unknown.

Trimming removed 10 bases at V and 2 bases at J, with 17 bases between. Germline V gene lookup returns CDR1 SGHTA and CDR2 FQGNSA. The length of the CDR3 is 14 residues. The specimen was taken from a patient who underwent chemoradiotherapy. The V gene is TRBV7-2, the J gene TRBJ2-5; the D gene is possibly TRBD1 (5 bases). This TCR derives from a human donor with HPV-associated anogenital cancer. Here the CDR3 DNA reads TGTGCCACCAACGGAAGGGGTCCTCAAGAGACCCAGTACTTC. Translation: CATNGRGPQETQYF.